The clone carrying this T cell receptor (beta chain) was detected only a few times. No antigen is known for it. Other DNA sequences in this specimen translate into the identical CDR3. Per germline, CDR1 SGHTS and CDR2 YDEGEE. There are 15 residues in the CDR3. V lost 2 bases and J 0 bases, leaving 9 bases between the germline ends. These data are taken from a study of T cell therapy after organ transplantation. Whole-study results and caveats: Post-therapy reconstitution appeared to include transferred and endogenous clonotypes.

Drug-resistant or recurrent cytomegalovirus affected these solid-organ transplant recipient patients. Some clones are missing from TCRdb's copy, which holds only in-frame ones; the method was immunoSEQ multiplex PCR. The sample shows about 2,300 clones, roughly 70% of them seen only once. This clonotype originated in a human patient who had received a solid organ transplant and had CMV disease. The rearrangement links TRBV5-8 to TRBJ1-5; the D gene is possibly TRBD1 (6 bases). Sample: CD8+ T cells from blood, taken before autologous CMV-specific T cell therapy. For the CDR3, the DNA is TGTGCCAGCAGCTTCCAGGGGTATAGCAATCAGCCCCAGCATTTT. It yields the protein CASSFQGYSNQPQHF.